The 14 T cell receptor beta chains in this list originate from one sample, sequenced in a study of T cells in Graves' hyperthyroidism and ophthalmopathy. The TCR beta CDR3 regions underwent amplification using RNA transcripts as the source. HTBI primers drove first-round RT-PCR of the TCR CDR3. Using its own MiXCR run on the multiplex PCR reads, TCRdb lists one record per CDR3 protein. This table has 730,000 or so distinct CDR3 sequences, approximately 18% appearing once. Sample: blood. The receptors come from a woman aged 50 to 65 with Graves' hyperthyroidism that later progressed to Graves' ophthalmopathy.

In this sample, this clonotype turned up many times. The rearrangement uses TRBV20-1 and TRBJ2-3; no clear D. The V end was cut by 3 bases, the J end by 4 bases, with 5 bases between. CDR3 size: 11 residues. The germline gives CDR1 DFQATT, CDR2 SNEGSKA (reference sequence). The CDR3 bases are TGCAGTGCTAGCATCCCAGATACGCAGTATTTT. Its translation is CSASIPDTQYF.

This clonotype was counted between two and nine times. This chain uses TRBV24-1 with TRBJ1-5; D uncertain. Trimming left V 3 bases short and J 4 bases short, with 3 bases between. The germline gives CDR1 KGHDR, CDR2 SFDVKD. There are 12 residues in the CDR3. The CDR3 sequence: CATSDRNQPQHF. The DNA of the CDR3 is TGTGCCACCAGTGATCGAAATCAGCCCCAGCATTTT.

CDR3 protein: CASGSTGEDQPQHF. CDR3 coding DNA: TGTGCCAGCGGATCAACAGGGGAAGATCAGCCCCAGCATTTT. The chain uses TRBV12-3 or TRBV12-4 and TRBJ1-5, with 7 nucleotides matching TRBD1. CDR3 length equals 14 residues. Losses at the gene ends were 8 bases for V and 5 bases for J; bases not matched to a gene: 9.

There are many counts of this clonotype. This chain connects TRBV11-2 to TRBJ1-2; the match to TRBD1 covers 7 bases. Germline V gene sequence: CDR1 SGHAT, CDR2 FQNNGV. After removal of 5 bases from V and 6 bases from J, the junction contained 9 bases not matched to a gene. The CDR3 is 14 amino acids. The CDR3 DNA reads TGTGCCAGCAGCCTGGAAACAGGGGAACATGGCTACACCTTC. It codes for CASSLETGEHGYTF.

There are many counts of this clonotype. The gene calls are TRBV3-1 and TRBJ1-1; D is possibly TRBD1 (6 bases). The CDR3 sequence is 14 residues long. V shed 4 bases and J shed 3 bases, with 12 bases lying between them. From germline, CDR1 is LGHDT and CDR2 YNNKEL (reference sequence). The CDR3 nucleotides read TGTGCCAGCAGCCCAACAGGGTTTGACACTGAAGCTTTCTTT. The encoded protein is CASSPTGFDTEAFF.

As regards this clonotype: A read error is possible here, since a much larger clone lies one base away. The rearrangement joins TRBV12-3 or TRBV12-4 to TRBJ1-3; D uncertain. The V end lost 7 bases, the J end lost 4 bases, and 17 bases lay between the germline ends. The CDR3 consists of 15 residues. The DNA for the CDR3 is TGTGCCAGCACCACCCGACCCTTTGCGGGAAACACCATATATTTT. This sequence encodes CASTTRPFAGNTIYF.

This clonotype was seen ten or more times. The chain combines TRBV2 with TRBJ2-4; D possibly corresponds to TRBD2 (6 bases). The V gene lost 7 bases and the J gene lost 7 bases, with 17 bases spanning the gap. The CDR3 is made up of 14 amino acids. Per the germline V gene, CDR1 is SNHLY and CDR2 is FYNNEI. The CDR3 DNA sequence: TGTGCCAGCACCGGGATTCGTGGGAGGAACATTCAGTACTTC. It encodes CASTGIRGRNIQYF.

CDR3 region: CASSFYLVGNTGELFF. For the CDR3, the DNA is TGTGCCAGCAGTTTTTACTTGGTAGGGAACACCGGGGAGCTGTTTTTT. The J gene is TRBJ2-2, the V gene TRBV27, with D hard to call. V was shortened by 3 bases and J by 1 base, with 12 bases between the two germline ends. The length of the CDR3 is 16 residues. CDR1 is MNHEY and CDR2 is SMNVEV in the germline V gene (reference sequence).

The table lists this clonotype with a few counts. This chain links TRBV27 with TRBJ2-2, with no clear D. This CDR3 has 15 residues. Germline values: CDR1 MNHEY, CDR2 SMNVEV (reference sequence). Trimming left V 5 bases short and J 4 bases short, with 14 bases between. This chain's CDR3 is CASSPFPRSTGELFF. The CDR3 coding sequence is TGTGCCAGCAGTCCCTTCCCCCGGTCCACCGGGGAGCTGTTTTTT.

This clonotype has ten or more counts. The rearrangement links TRBV7-3 to TRBJ2-3; TRBD2 aligns across 8 bases. J lost 3 bases, V lost 3 bases, and 5 bases had no gene match. The CDR3 has 15 amino acids. Germline lookup yields CDR1 SGHTA and CDR2 FQGTGA. CDR3: CASSFARGATDTQYF. CDR3 nucleotide sequence: TGTGCCAGCAGCTTTGCGCGGGGGGCTACAGATACGCAGTATTTT.

The chain combines TRBV14 with TRBJ2-7; D unclear. CDR3 length equals 16 residues. Germline V gene sequence: CDR1 SGHDN, CDR2 FVKESK. Trimming took off 0 bases at V and 2 bases at J, with 14 bases between the two ends. The CDR3 DNA is TGTGCCAGCAGCCAAGACGTGGGCGGAACCCCCTACGAGCAGTACTTC. It specifies CASSQDVGGTPYEQYF.

V and J are TRBV30 and TRBJ1-6, with D perhaps TRBD1 (6 bases). V lost 3 bases and J 7 bases, leaving 13 bases between the germline ends. This CDR3 is built from 14 residues. Germline V gene sequence: CDR1 GTSNPN, CDR2 SVGIG (reference sequence). The CDR3 sequence is CAWSVGGPNSPLHF. In nucleotides, the CDR3 is TGTGCCTGGAGCGTAGGGGGTCCAAATTCACCCCTCCACTTT.

CDR3 in DNA: TGTGCCAGCAGTTTAATAGCGGGAGTGAACATTCAGTACTTC. Protein sequence: CASSLIAGVNIQYF. The chain combines TRBV12-3 or TRBV12-4 with TRBJ2-4; TRBD2 matches at 9 bases. This CDR3 spans 14 amino acids. The V and J ends lost 2 bases and 7 bases, in that order; junction bases with no gene match: 3.

The chain has TRBV6-2 or TRBV6-3 and TRBJ2-5; 9 bases map to TRBD1. Germline lookup yields CDR1 MNHEY and CDR2 SVGEGT. V was pared by 6 bases and J by 5 bases, with 4 bases of the junction left unmatched. This CDR3 contains 13 residues. The CDR3 loop is CASRETGGETQYF. In nucleotides, the CDR3 is TGTGCCAGCAGAGAGACAGGGGGGGAGACCCAGTACTTC.